This record covers a single T cell receptor (beta chain). The sample is drawn from a study of blood T cell repertoires in COVID-19. Study background: PBMCs, B-cell-depleted T cells, or T cells provided the cDNA or gDNA that made up the material.

How the authors handled the data: By means of reference gene primer amplification, nucleated cell counts were estimated. The protocol was immunoSEQ multiplex PCR, while the TCRdb copy is restricted to in-frame clones and leaves out a portion. The DNA gave D and trimming, while V, J and clone size come from that table. The sample records a few hundred thousand clones, around 87% being singletons. With 0 bases removed from V and 4 bases from J, the gap between germline ends came to 5 bases. This CDR3 has 13 residues. CDR1 is SGHVS and CDR2 is FQNEAQ in the germline V gene. This TCR was sampled from a woman aged 45-65 years who had recovered from COVID-19. The chain couples TRBV7-8 to TRBJ2-3; D call uncertain. Sequencing was done on a sample of peripheral blood. CDR3 DNA: TGTGCCAGCAGCTTAGCTTCGGCAGATACGCAGTATTTT. Translating it yields CASSLASADTQYF.